Listed below are T cell receptor beta chains from one sample, sequenced in a study of blood T cell repertoires in COVID-19. The table came from immunoSEQ multiplex PCR; TCRdb's copy has only in-frame clones and leaves some out. The sample carries 250,000 to 350,000 clones, roughly 85% recorded once. Material: PBMCs or T cells enriched from blood (not recorded which). Every receptor here comes from a woman in her twenties or thirties who had recovered from COVID-19. The CDR3 runs from the conserved cysteine through the conserved F or W. A D gene is named only where the DNA matches it firmly. Part of the rows lack a size; the others show once, few, many or a class for expanded clones.

CDR3nt | CDR3aa | d_gene | v_gene | abundance | j_gene
TGCGCCAGCAGCTTGGGACAGGGGAAGAATGAGCAGTTCTTC | CASSLGQGKNEQFF | TRBD1 | TRBV5-1 | - | TRBJ2-1
TGTGCCAGCAGTGAAGTCGTAACAAGCTCTGGAAACACCATATATTTT | CASSEVVTSSGNTIYF | - | TRBV6-1 | - | TRBJ1-3
TGTGCCAGCAGGTCAGGGGGCTACGAGCAGTACTTC | CASRSGGYEQYF | TRBD1 | TRBV7-3 | - | TRBJ2-7
TGCGCCAGCAGCCAAGGCCCAGGGCTCGAGCAGTACTTC | CASSQGPGLEQYF | - | TRBV4-1 | - | TRBJ2-7
TGTGCCAGCAGCGACTCAGGGGCCAGCTCTGGAAACACCATATATTTT | CASSDSGASSGNTIYF | - | TRBV28 | - | TRBJ1-3
TGTGCCAGCAGCTCCGAGACAGGGGTTGGAGATACGCAGTATTTT | CASSSETGVGDTQYF | TRBD1 | TRBV7-9 | - | TRBJ2-3
TGTGCCAGCAGTGTAAGCATGAACACTGAAGCTTTCTTT | CASSVSMNTEAFF | - | TRBV2 | - | TRBJ1-1
TGTGCCAGCAGCCGCCTGGGACAGGGCACTGAAAAACTGTTTTTT | CASSRLGQGTEKLFF | TRBD1 | TRBV7-8 | once | TRBJ1-4
TGTGCCAGCAGCTTAGCCTCGCTAGCGGGTTCCGGGGAGCTGTTTTTT | CASSLASLAGSGELFF | TRBD2 | TRBV7-6 | - | TRBJ2-2
TGTGCCAGCTCCAGACGAGACAGGGGACCAAATTCACCCCTCCACTTT | CASSRRDRGPNSPLHF | TRBD1 | TRBV2 | - | TRBJ1-6
TGTGCCAGCAGTTCAGGTCGGACATATGGCTACACCTTC | CASSSGRTYGYTF | - | TRBV28 | - | TRBJ1-2
TGTGCCAGCAGTCCCGCGACAGGCTATGGCTACACCTTC | CASSPATGYGYTF | - | TRBV27 | - | TRBJ1-2
TGTGCCAGCAGCCCCACCGGACAGGAAGGGTTTGGCAGCAGGCAGTTCTTC | CASSPTGQEGFGSRQFF | TRBD1 | TRBV5-4 | - | TRBJ2-1
TGCGCCAGCAGCACCGAACCTACAGGGACCCATCGGTTCTTC | CASSTEPTGTHRFF | - | TRBV5-1 | - | TRBJ2-1
TGTGCCAGCAGTTTGATGGACAGGGGGCGATATGAAAAACTGTTTTTT | CASSLMDRGRYEKLFF | TRBD1 | TRBV28 | - | TRBJ1-4
TGTGCCAGTAGTAGAGGTTCGACGGTCTACGAGCAGTACTTC | CASSRGSTVYEQYF | - | TRBV19 | - | TRBJ2-7
TGTGCGTCGGACAGGGGGCCTTTTAACACTGAAGCTTTCTTT | CASDRGPFNTEAFF | TRBD1 | TRBV30 | - | TRBJ1-1
TGTGCCAGCAGCGTAGCCGGCCAGGGCAATCAGCCCCAGCATTTT | CASSVAGQGNQPQHF | - | TRBV9 | - | TRBJ1-5
TGTGCCAGCCGACGGGGGGCAGAAAATTCACCCCTCCACTTT | CASRRGAENSPLHF | - | TRBV6-5 | - | TRBJ1-6
TGTGCCAGCAGTGATGAGGTACGGATCTATGGCTACACCTTC | CASSDEVRIYGYTF | - | TRBV2 | - | TRBJ1-2
TGTGCCAGCAGTTTGGGGGGGGCCATGAACACTGAAGCTTTCTTT | CASSLGGAMNTEAFF | - | TRBV28 | - | TRBJ1-1
TGTGCCAGCTCAGGACAGGGCAACTCTGGGGCCAACGTCCTGACTTTC | CASSGQGNSGANVLTF | TRBD1 | TRBV7-2 | - | TRBJ2-6
TGTGCCAGCAGTGATGGACAGCACACCATATATTTT | CASSDGQHTIYF | - | TRBV6-1 | - | TRBJ1-3
TGTGCCAGCAATAAGGACAGATACGAGCAGTACTTC | CASNKDRYEQYF | - | TRBV2 | - | TRBJ2-7
TGCAGCGTTGAAAGGAGACTGTTGAACACTGAAGCTTTCTTT | CSVERRLLNTEAFF | - | TRBV29-1 | - | TRBJ1-1
TGTGCCAGCAGAGCGGGAGAGGTCGGGGAGCTGTTTTTT | CASRAGEVGELFF | TRBD2 | TRBV2 | many | TRBJ2-2
TGTGCCAGCACCCCCGGAGACTCTGGGGCCAACGTCCTGACTTTC | CASTPGDSGANVLTF | - | TRBV2 | - | TRBJ2-6
TGTGCCAGTAGTTCTGGTTGGGGGGAAGAGACCCAGTACTTC | CASSSGWGEETQYF | - | TRBV19 | - | TRBJ2-5
TGTGCCAGCAGCTTCAGGCTAGCGGGGGAGGAGACCCAGTACTTC | CASSFRLAGEETQYF | TRBD2 | TRBV11-2 | - | TRBJ2-5
TGTGCCAGTAGTATAGATCGAGGGGACAGAGGAGGCCTAGATACGCAGTATTTT | CASSIDRGDRGGLDTQYF | TRBD1 | TRBV19 | once | TRBJ2-3
TGCGCCAGCAGTGAGTTCAAGGCACAGGGGAAGAACTTTAATCAGCCCCAGCATTTT | CASSEFKAQGKNFNQPQHF | TRBD1 | TRBV10-2 | - | TRBJ1-5
TGTGCCACGGCGGGGGTTTCGAACACTGAAGCTTTCTTT | CATAGVSNTEAFF | - | TRBV10-3 | - | TRBJ1-1
TGTGCCAGCAGCTGGGACTGGGATGAAAAACTGTTTTTT | CASSWDWDEKLFF | - | TRBV5-6 | - | TRBJ1-4
TGTGCCAGCAAGTTTTTAGCGGGGGGCCGCGAGCAGTACTTC | CASKFLAGGREQYF | TRBD2 | TRBV2 | - | TRBJ2-7
TGTGCCAGCAGTGACGGGACAGGGGGATCTGGATTTCAGCCCCAGCATTTT | CASSDGTGGSGFQPQHF | TRBD1 | TRBV6-1 | - | TRBJ1-5
TGTGCCACCAGTAACAGACCCAATCAGCCCCAGCATTTT | CATSNRPNQPQHF | - | TRBV15 | - | TRBJ1-5
TGTGCCAGCATCTCGGACTCTACCTACGAGCAGTACTTC | CASISDSTYEQYF | - | TRBV7-9 | - | TRBJ2-7
TGTGCCATCTATGGGGACTTCTATGGCTACACCTTC | CAIYGDFYGYTF | - | TRBV10-3 | - | TRBJ1-2
TGTGCCAGCACCCAGGGGTCTAACTATGGCTACACCTTC | CASTQGSNYGYTF | - | TRBV6-4 | - | TRBJ1-2
TGTGCCTCCGGGACTAGCGGGAAGGGAATCATCGGGGAGCTGTTTTTT | CASGTSGKGIIGELFF | TRBD2 | TRBV9 | - | TRBJ2-2
TGCGCCAGCAGCTTGGCCGGGACTGCAAATGAAAAACTGTTTTTT | CASSLAGTANEKLFF | - | TRBV5-1 | - | TRBJ1-4